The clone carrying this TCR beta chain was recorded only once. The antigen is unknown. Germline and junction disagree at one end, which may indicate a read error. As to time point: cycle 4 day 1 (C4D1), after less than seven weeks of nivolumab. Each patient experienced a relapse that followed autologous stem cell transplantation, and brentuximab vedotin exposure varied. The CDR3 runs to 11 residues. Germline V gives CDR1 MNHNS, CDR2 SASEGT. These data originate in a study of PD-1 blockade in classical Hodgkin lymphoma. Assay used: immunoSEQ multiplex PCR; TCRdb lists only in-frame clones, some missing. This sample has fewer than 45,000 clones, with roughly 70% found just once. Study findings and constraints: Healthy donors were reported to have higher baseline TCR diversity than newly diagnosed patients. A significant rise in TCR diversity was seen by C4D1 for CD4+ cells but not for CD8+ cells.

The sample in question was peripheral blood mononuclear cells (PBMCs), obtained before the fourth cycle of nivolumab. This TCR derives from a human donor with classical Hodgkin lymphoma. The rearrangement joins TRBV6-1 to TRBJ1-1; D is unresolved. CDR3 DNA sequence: TGTGCCATCAGTGATGACACTGAAGCTTTCTTT. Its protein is CAISDDTEAFF.